The rows below give T cell receptor beta chains drawn from one sample of a study of blood T cell repertoires in COVID-19. Libraries were prepared by immunoSEQ multiplex PCR; TCRdb keeps only in-frame clonotypes and omits some of them. Of some 48,000 clones in the sample, approximately 81% were seen once. The specimen sequenced was peripheral blood. These receptors originate from a woman aged 55-69 years with acute or convalescent COVID-19. Both conserved end residues are trimmed from each CDR3.

TRBJ2-1 TRBV7-8 ASSPLRSYNEQF
TRBJ1-1 TRBV15 ATSRDIRSLNTEAF
TRBJ1-1 TRBV25-1 ASSLRQGSEAF
TRBJ1-1 TRBV30 AWSISDSSTEAF
TRBJ2-3 TRBV6-6 ASSRDRDTQY
TRBJ2-3 TRBV7-3 ASSLLRLAGTDTQY
TRBJ1-1 TRBV19 ASSIRDGRPGTEAF
TRBJ2-7 TRBV18 ASSMGLVGYEQY
TRBJ2-7 TRBV6-8 ASSWAGTPYEQY
TRBJ1-3 TRBV3-1/TRBV3-2 ASSQGQNGNTIY
TRBJ2-7 TRBV5-1 ASSLGGGNYEQY